These 16 T cell receptor beta chains were all obtained from the same sample, sequenced in a study of shared clonotypes between healthy human individuals. Only in-frame clones appear in the TCRdb table, and some are missing; sequencing was by immunoSEQ multiplex PCR. The data show about 1.9 million clones, 90% to 95% seen once. The naive CD8 population came from CD45RO-negative cells selected for CCR7, without terminally differentiated effector memory CD45RA+ cells. Sequencing input: naive CD8+ T cells from PBMCs. The origin of the receptors is a man in his late teens or twenties in good health. Some clones in this sample may be carry-over from other donors' samples.

The genes are TRBV2 and TRBJ2-5; D unclear. CDR1 is SNHLY and CDR2 is FYNNEI in the germline V gene. V lost 6 bases and J 5 bases, leaving 16 bases between the germline ends. This CDR3 has 14 amino acids. This CDR3 reads CASRSELVYETQYF. The CDR3 DNA sequence: TGTGCCAGCAGATCGGAGCTAGTATATGAGACCCAGTACTTC.

V usage is TRBV19 and J usage is TRBJ2-1, with 11 bases lining up with TRBD2. CDR1 is LNHDA and CDR2 is SQIVND in the germline V gene (reference sequence). The V gene end was trimmed by 5 bases and the J gene end by 4 bases; junction bases not matched to a gene: 7. This CDR3 has 16 amino acids. The CDR3 sequence is CASSVRLAGPYNEQFF. The CDR3 bases are TGTGCCAGTAGTGTTCGACTAGCGGGACCTTACAATGAGCAGTTCTTC.

V usage is TRBV5-8 and J usage is TRBJ2-7; D perhaps matches TRBD2 (6 bases). The V end was cut by 2 bases, the J end by 7 bases, with 13 bases between. CDR3 length: 13 residues. Looked up from germline, CDR1 is SGHTS and CDR2 is YDEGEE. CDR3 bases: TGTGCCAGCAGCTTTGGTGGGACTCTTGAGCAGTACTTC. Protein sequence: CASSFGGTLEQYF.

In regard to this clone: The same CDR3 arises from other DNA sequences in this sample as well. The rearrangement joins TRBV9 to TRBJ1-2; no clear D. The germline CDR1 and CDR2 sequences are SGDLS and YYNGEE. The CDR3 loop spans 13 amino acids. V gave up 0 bases and J gave up 4 bases, with 7 bases separating them. The CDR3 DNA reads TGTGCCAGCAGCGTAGGGGCAAGCTATGGCTACACCTTC. Translated: CASSVGASYGYTF. The full variable domain, with the rest looked up from reference TRBV9 and TRBJ1-2, is DSGVTQTPKHLITATGQRVTLRCSPRSGDLSVYWYQQSLDQGLQFLIQYYNGEERAKGNILERFSAQQFPDLHSELNLSSLELGDSALYFCASSVGASYGYTFGSGTRLTVV.

Concerning this clone itself: The same CDR3 arises from other DNA sequences in this sample as well. The rearrangement uses TRBV19 and TRBJ1-1; D is unclear. This CDR3 spans 13 amino acids. V dropped 3 bases and J dropped 4 bases, with 9 bases sitting between them. The V gene's germline CDR1 is LNHDA and CDR2 SQIVND (reference sequence). The CDR3 here is CASSIEGVTEAFF. The CDR3 bases are TGTGCCAGTAGTATTGAGGGAGTCACTGAAGCTTTCTTT.

A note on this clone: Other nucleotide sequences in the sample specify the same CDR3. V and J are TRBV28 and TRBJ2-3; D not resolved. The CDR3 has 12 amino acids. V lost 5 bases to trimming and J lost 3 bases, with 6 bases between them. Germline CDR1 MDHEN, CDR2 SYDVKM. This CDR3 reads CASSLRTDTQYF. CDR3 nucleotide sequence: TGTGCCAGCAGTCTCCGGACAGATACGCAGTATTTT.

Comments on this clone: One junction end does not reproduce the germline sequence, and a read error may be involved. The chain carries TRBV27 and TRBJ1-5; the D is unclear. The CDR3 has 15 residues. The V gene's germline CDR1 is MNHEY and CDR2 SMNVEV (reference sequence). CDR3 sequence: CAGSSEPGSNQPQHF. In DNA, the CDR3 is TGTGCCGGCAGTTCCGAACCAGGTAGCAATCAGCCCCAGCATTTT.

This chain connects TRBV13 to TRBJ2-1; D is unresolved. Trimming removed 5 bases at V and 7 bases at J, with 15 bases between. CDR3 size: 14 residues. CDR1 and CDR2 (germline): PRHDT, FYEKMQ (reference sequence). For the CDR3, the DNA is TGTGCCAGCAGCAGGCTTCGAAGGAGTAATGAGCAGTTCTTC. This encodes CASSRLRRSNEQFF.

This chain joins TRBV13 and TRBJ2-5; tentative D call: TRBD1 (6 bases). The CDR3 runs 16 residues. Germline V gene lookup returns CDR1 PRHDT and CDR2 FYEKMQ (reference sequence). Trimming took 3 bases from V and 2 from J, leaving 16 bases between them. The CDR3 region is CASSFLGSGTQETQYF. The CDR3 DNA is TGTGCCAGCAGCTTTTTAGGGTCAGGGACACAAGAGACCCAGTACTTC.

This clone was observed a few times. The chain carries TRBV4-2 and TRBJ2-3; maybe TRBD2 (6 bases). The V gene lost 6 bases and the J gene lost 2 bases, with 12 bases spanning the gap. This CDR3 has 14 amino acids. CDR1 LGHNA and CDR2 YNFKEQ come from the germline V gene. CDR3 in amino acids: CASSGGLFTDTQYF. The CDR3 DNA follows: TGTGCCAGCAGTGGGGGGTTGTTCACAGATACGCAGTATTTT.

CDR3 region: CASSQGPSGIADTQYF. The CDR3 DNA sequence: TGTGCCAGCAGCCAAGGCCCTAGCGGGATTGCAGATACGCAGTATTTT. The rearrangement joins TRBV4-2 to TRBJ2-3, with 9 bases identical to TRBD2. J lost 4 bases, V lost 1 base, and 6 bases had no gene match. Germline V gene sequence: CDR1 LGHNA, CDR2 YNFKEQ. The CDR3 loop spans 16 amino acids.

The chain uses TRBV27 and TRBJ1-2, with no clear D. V was clipped by 4 bases and J by 6 bases, with 18 bases between them. This CDR3 is built from 15 residues. The germline CDR1 and CDR2 sequences are MNHEY and SMNVEV (reference sequence). The CDR3 DNA follows: TGTGCCAGCAGTTCTTTCCTCGAGTCAAGTAATGGCTACACCTTC. It is translated as CASSSFLESSNGYTF.

J is TRBJ2-2 and V is TRBV14; no clear D. V lost 2 bases, J lost 1 base, and 8 bases lay in between. The CDR3 runs 15 residues. The V gene's germline CDR1 is SGHDN and CDR2 FVKESK. CDR3 residues: CASSQSLGNTGELFF. As DNA, the CDR3 is TGTGCCAGCAGCCAATCTTTAGGGAACACCGGGGAGCTGTTTTTT.

This chain uses TRBV28 with TRBJ1-1, with 7 bases identical to TRBD1. Germline lookup yields CDR1 MDHEN and CDR2 SYDVKM. The CDR3 is made up of 12 amino acids. V gave up 3 bases and J gave up 12 bases; unmatched junction bases: 7. The CDR3 protein is CASSFHRQGTFF. In DNA form, the CDR3 reads TGTGCCAGCAGTTTTCATCGACAGGGAACTTTCTTT.

Concerning this clone itself: The sample carries other DNA sequences with the same CDR3. This rearrangement joins TRBV28 to TRBJ2-7; tentatively, D is TRBD1 or TRBD2 (5 bases each). Germline V gene sequence: CDR1 MDHEN, CDR2 SYDVKM. The CDR3 is 13 amino acids. V was pared by 3 bases and J by 7 bases, with 13 bases between. As DNA, the CDR3 is TGTGCCAGCAGTTTCCTCGGTGGGGGTGAGCAGTACTTC. Encoded protein: CASSFLGGGEQYF. The variable domain in full, with the rest retrieved from reference TRBV28 and TRBJ2-7, is DVKVTQSSRYLVKRTGEKVFLECVQDMDHENMFWYRQDPGLGLRLIYFSYDVKMKEKGDIPEGYSVSREKKERFSLILESASTNQTSMYLCASSFLGGGEQYFGPGTRLTVT.

The V and J genes are TRBV23-1 and TRBJ2-7, with D hard to call. TRBV23-1 is placed among ORFs of uncertain function. Trimming stripped 5 bases from V and 1 base from J, with 3 bases between. The CDR3 loop spans 11 amino acids. CDR3 residues: CASSFSYEQYF. The CDR3 coding sequence is TGCGCCAGCAGTTTTTCCTACGAGCAGTACTTC.